This TCR beta chain was retrieved from a study of CD8 T cells in Susac syndrome. Study outcomes and limitations: The authors found no clonal expansion in Susac syndrome CD4+ T cell repertoires.

Germline V CDR1 and CDR2: SNHLY, FYNNEI. V was clipped by 2 bases and J by 5 bases, with 8 bases between them. The CDR3 covers 13 residues. For this clonotype: Its matching antigen is unknown.

Random hexamers were used to reverse transcribe roughly 0.45 to 1 ug of RNA. One entry per CDR3 protein, called by TCRdb with MiXCR from the immunoSEQ multiplex PCR reads. Among 200,000 to 250,000 distinct CDR3 sequences listed, 85% to 95% were seen once. The chain has TRBV2 and TRBJ2-3, with D hard to call. The receptor was isolated from a human donor with Susac syndrome. The sample consisted of CD4+ T cells from PBMCs. The CDR3 coding sequence is TGTGCCAGCAGTGAATGGGGTCGAGATACGCAGTATTTT. Translation: CASSEWGRDTQYF.